The rows below give T cell receptor beta chains drawn from one sample of a study of blood T cell repertoires in COVID-19. The assay was immunoSEQ multiplex PCR, and TCRdb's table has in-frame clones only and misses some. This sample carries about 21,000 clones, approximately 83% of them seen once, and the ten largest clones take around 5.6%. The sequenced sample consisted of peripheral blood. Receptors were obtained from a human donor in a cohort sampled during active COVID-19. CDR3s include the opening cysteine and the closing phenylalanine or tryptophan. Each record gives: CDR3 length, J gene, V gene, CDR3 protein.

>18|TRBJ2-6|TRBV27
CASSPRAAASSGANVLTF
>14|TRBJ2-1|TRBV6-6
CASSSTGKDNEQFF
>17|TRBJ1-1|TRBV19
CASSMSRGYGPRTEAFF
>14|TRBJ1-6|TRBV28
CASSLSEDNSPLHF
>15|TRBJ2-2|TRBV4-1
CASSRGTSPPGELFF
>14|TRBJ2-7|TRBV5-4
CASSLRQGQDEQYF
>13|TRBJ1-1|TRBV6-4
CASSEGANTEAFF
>14|TRBJ1-1|TRBV19
CASRDRGLNTEAFF
>15|TRBJ2-1|TRBV7-2
CAITSAGSSYNEQFF
>14|TRBJ2-7|TRBV6-6
CASCQREPSYEQYF
>16|TRBJ2-2|TRBV6-5
CASSSTALAGLGELFF
>14|TRBJ1-1|TRBV11-2
CASSLDTGNTEAFF
>13|TRBJ2-7|TRBV7-6
CASSPGQDWEQYF
>12|TRBJ2-3|TRBV5-1
CASSSGTDTQYF
>18|TRBJ2-2|TRBV7-2
CASSLVRIRGSGTGELFF
>15|TRBJ2-1|TRBV7-3
CASSPQVGHFNEQFF
>15|TRBJ2-1|TRBV7-2
CASSLSGQPYNEQFF
>15|TRBJ2-1|TRBV5-1
CASRTTSVSYNEQFF
>16|TRBJ1-2|TRBV7-9
CASSLTSRGRNYGYTF
>13|TRBJ1-1|TRBV5-4
CASSFGLYAEAFF
>16|TRBJ2-7|TRBV10-3
CAISELNGGLPYEQYF
>15|TRBJ2-3|TRBV18
CASSARGARTDTQYF
>11|TRBJ2-1|TRBV5-1
CASSLGQEQFF
>15|TRBJ2-1|TRBV10-3
CATRGETGNYNEQFF
>17|TRBJ2-1|TRBV9
CASSETFGASSYNEQFF
>15|TRBJ2-7|TRBV28
CASSPVDRDVNEQYF
>16|TRBJ1-4|TRBV5-4
CASSPGQGSLNEKLFF
>14|TRBJ2-5|TRBV25-1
CATTLGGGGETQYF
>12|TRBJ2-7|TRBV28
CASSLAGYEQYF
>12|TRBJ2-5|TRBV9
CASSSPRETQYF
>14|TRBJ2-3|TRBV7-6
CASSPTKETDTQYF
>13|TRBJ2-1|TRBV28
CASGPHRVDEQFF
>15|TRBJ2-7|TRBV4-2
CASSLQREGSYEQYF
>15|TRBJ2-4|TRBV28
CASSRTGKAKNIQYF
>15|TRBJ1-2|TRBV6-5
CASKPALTDQYGYTF
>12|TRBJ2-3|TRBV9
CASSLPGDTQYF
>16|TRBJ2-2|TRBV7-9
CASSLLAGGLTGELFF
>15|TRBJ2-3|TRBV28
CASSELGTGRDTQYF
>16|TRBJ2-1|TRBV27
CASSLSASGIMDEQFF
>14|TRBJ2-1|TRBV7-6
CASSRDRGLDEQFF
>17|TRBJ1-1|TRBV10-3
CAISESPGTPPWPEAFF
>15|TRBJ2-5|TRBV7-9
CASSLVGGVGETQYF
>17|TRBJ2-7|TRBV10-1
CASTYPTSGRALNEQYF
>12|TRBJ1-2|TRBV2
CASTGGPYGYTF
>14|TRBJ1-3|TRBV18
CASSPTGQGNTIYF
>16|TRBJ2-3|TRBV9
CASSVLAGVTTDTQYF
>18|TRBJ1-5|TRBV18
CAIPSGGRLGAINQPQHF
>12|TRBJ2-7|TRBV24-1
CATSDPGTGAFF
>13|TRBJ2-2|TRBV30
CAWSKGSPGELFF
>14|TRBJ1-2|TRBV5-8
CASSLVGRRDGYTF
>14|TRBJ1-5|TRBV19
CASHGPQGHQPQHF
>16|TRBJ2-1|TRBV24-1
CATSSISGSISYEQFF
>14|TRBJ2-3|TRBV18
CASSPEREGDTQYF
>16|TRBJ2-2|TRBV24-1
CATSDTGRENTGELFF
>15|TRBJ2-1|TRBV27
CASSLRGSSYNEQFF
>14|TRBJ2-7|TRBV15
CATSRGRERYEQYF
>14|TRBJ2-3|TRBV29-1
CSVDGLASEDTQYF
>18|TRBJ2-7|TRBV19
CASSIDGTGARFSYEQYF
>14|TRBJ2-2|TRBV6-4
CASSFGQGQGELFF
>11|TRBJ2-1|TRBV5-4
CASSRDNEQFF